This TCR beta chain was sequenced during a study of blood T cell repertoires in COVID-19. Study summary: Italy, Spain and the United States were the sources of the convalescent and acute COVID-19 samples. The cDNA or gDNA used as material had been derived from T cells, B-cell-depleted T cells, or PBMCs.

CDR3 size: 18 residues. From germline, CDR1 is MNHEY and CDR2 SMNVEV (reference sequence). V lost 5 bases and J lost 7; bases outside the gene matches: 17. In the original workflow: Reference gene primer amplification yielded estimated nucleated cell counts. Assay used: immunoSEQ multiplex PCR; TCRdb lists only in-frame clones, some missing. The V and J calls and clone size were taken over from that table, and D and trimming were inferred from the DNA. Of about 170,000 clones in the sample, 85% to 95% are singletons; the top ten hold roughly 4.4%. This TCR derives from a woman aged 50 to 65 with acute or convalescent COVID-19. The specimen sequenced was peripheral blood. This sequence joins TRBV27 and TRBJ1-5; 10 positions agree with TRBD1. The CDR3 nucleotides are TGTGCCAGCAGTCTACGGTTTTTCGCGACAGGGGGCGACCAGCCCCAGCATTTT. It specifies CASSLRFFATGGDQPQHF.